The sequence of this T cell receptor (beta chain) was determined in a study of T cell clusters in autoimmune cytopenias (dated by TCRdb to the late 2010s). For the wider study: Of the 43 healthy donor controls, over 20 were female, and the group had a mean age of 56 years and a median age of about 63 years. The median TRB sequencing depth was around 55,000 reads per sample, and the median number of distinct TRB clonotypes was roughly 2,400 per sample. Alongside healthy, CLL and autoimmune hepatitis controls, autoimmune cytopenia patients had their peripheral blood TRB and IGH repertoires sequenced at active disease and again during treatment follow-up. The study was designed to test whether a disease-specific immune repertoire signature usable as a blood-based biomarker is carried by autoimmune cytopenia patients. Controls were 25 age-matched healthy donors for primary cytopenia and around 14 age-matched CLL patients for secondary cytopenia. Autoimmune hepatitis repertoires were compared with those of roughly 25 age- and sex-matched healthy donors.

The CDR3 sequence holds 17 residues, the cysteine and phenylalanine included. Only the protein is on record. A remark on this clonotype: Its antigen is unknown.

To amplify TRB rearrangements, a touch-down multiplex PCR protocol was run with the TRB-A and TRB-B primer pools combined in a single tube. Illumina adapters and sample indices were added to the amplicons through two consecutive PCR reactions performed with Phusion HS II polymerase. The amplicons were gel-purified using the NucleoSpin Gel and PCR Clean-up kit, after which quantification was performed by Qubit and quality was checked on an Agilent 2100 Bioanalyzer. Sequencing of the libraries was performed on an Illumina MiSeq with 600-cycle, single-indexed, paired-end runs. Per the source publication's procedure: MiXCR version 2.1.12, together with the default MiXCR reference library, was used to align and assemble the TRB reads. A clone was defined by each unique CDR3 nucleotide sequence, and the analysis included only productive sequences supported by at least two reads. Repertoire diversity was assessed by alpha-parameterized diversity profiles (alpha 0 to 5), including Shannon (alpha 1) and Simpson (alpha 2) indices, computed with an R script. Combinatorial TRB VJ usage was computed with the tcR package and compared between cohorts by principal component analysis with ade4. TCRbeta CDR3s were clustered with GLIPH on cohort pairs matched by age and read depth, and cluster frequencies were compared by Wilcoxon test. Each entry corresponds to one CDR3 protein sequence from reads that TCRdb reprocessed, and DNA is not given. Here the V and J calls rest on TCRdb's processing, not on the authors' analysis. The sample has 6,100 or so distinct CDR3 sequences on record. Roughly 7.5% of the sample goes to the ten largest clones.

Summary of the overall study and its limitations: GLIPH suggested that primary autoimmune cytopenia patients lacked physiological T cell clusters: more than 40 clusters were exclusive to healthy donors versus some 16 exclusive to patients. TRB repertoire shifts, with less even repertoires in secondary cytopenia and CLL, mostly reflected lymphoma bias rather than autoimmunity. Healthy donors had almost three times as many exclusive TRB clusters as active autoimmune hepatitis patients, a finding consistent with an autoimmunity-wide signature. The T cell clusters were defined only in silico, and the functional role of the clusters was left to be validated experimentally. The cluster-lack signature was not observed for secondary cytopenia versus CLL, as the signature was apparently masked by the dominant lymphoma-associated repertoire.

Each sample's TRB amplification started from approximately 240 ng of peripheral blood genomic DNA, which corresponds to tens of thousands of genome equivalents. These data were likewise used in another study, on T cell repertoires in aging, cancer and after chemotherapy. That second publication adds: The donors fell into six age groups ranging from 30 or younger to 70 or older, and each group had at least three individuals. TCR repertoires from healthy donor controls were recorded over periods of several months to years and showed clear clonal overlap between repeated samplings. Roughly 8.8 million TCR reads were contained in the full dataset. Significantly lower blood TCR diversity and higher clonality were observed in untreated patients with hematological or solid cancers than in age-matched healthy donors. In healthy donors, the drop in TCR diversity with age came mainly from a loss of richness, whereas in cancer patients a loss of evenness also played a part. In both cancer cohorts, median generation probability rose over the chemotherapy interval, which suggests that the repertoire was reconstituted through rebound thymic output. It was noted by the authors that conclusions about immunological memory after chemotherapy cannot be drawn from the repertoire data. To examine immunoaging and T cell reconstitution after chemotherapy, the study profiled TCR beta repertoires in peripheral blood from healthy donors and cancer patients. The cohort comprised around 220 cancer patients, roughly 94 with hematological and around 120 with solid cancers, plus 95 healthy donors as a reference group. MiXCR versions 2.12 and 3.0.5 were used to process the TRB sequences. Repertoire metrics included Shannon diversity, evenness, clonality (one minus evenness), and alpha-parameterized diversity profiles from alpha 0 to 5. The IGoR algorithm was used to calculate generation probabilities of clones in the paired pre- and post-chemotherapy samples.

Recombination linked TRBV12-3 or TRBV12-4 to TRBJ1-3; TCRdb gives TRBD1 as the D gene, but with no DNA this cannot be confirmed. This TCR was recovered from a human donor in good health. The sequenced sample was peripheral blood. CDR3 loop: CASQAGTGANSGNTIYF.